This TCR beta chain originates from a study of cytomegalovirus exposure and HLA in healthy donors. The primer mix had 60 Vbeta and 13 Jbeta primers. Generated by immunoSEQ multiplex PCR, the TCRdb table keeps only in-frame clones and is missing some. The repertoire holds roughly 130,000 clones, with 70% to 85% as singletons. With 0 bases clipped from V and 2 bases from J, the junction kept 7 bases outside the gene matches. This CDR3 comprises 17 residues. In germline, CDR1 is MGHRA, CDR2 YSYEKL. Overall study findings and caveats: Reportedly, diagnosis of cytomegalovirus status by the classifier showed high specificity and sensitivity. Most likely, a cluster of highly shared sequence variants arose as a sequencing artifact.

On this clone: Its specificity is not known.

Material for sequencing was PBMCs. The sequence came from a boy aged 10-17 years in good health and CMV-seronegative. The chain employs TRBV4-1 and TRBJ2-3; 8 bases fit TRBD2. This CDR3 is CASSQEWSGGLTDTQYF. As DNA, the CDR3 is TGCGCCAGCAGCCAAGAATGGAGCGGGGGCCTCACAGATACGCAGTATTTT.